This record concerns one TCR beta chain sequence. The study amplified TCR beta CDR3 regions using RNA transcripts. First-round RT-PCR with HTBI primers preceded a second-round multiplex PCR. TCRdb used MiXCR to reprocess the multiplex PCR reads, holding one entry per CDR3 protein. This sample has roughly 410,000 distinct CDR3 sequences, with 15% to 19% found just once. Germline CDR1 is KGHDR and CDR2 is SFDVKD. The CDR3 sequence is 15 residues long. Between the trimmed V and J ends, which lost 9 bases and 0 bases, there was a span of 16 bases. This entry comes from a study of Graves' ophthalmopathy and Graves' hyperthyroidism.

The V call is TRBV24-1, the J call TRBJ1-1; the D gene is possibly TRBD1 (5 bases). The clonotype was recovered from a woman aged 18-29 years with stable Graves' hyperthyroidism. Material: peripheral blood. The CDR3 nucleotides read TGTGCCACCCCGGGGCCTCCTGGGGTGAACACTGAAGCTTTCTTT. It encodes CATPGPPGVNTEAFF.